The 6 T cell receptor beta chains below come from one sample, sequenced in a study of post-analysis software for immune sequencing data. Study-level points and caveats: Roughly five TRBV segments appeared more often in patients than in controls, and TRBV5-6, TRBV5-1 and TRBV20-1 were among these.

These receptors have no known antigen. The TCR beta cDNA libraries carried unique molecular identifiers. TCRdb independently ran MiXCR on the PCR reads; one entry per CDR3 protein. The sample lists about 260,000 distinct CDR3 sequences, 30% to 45% seen once, with under 5.5% in the top ten. Sequenced input: blood. These receptor sequences come from a girl aged 5-17 years with multiple sclerosis.

The chain uses TRBV6-6 and TRBJ2-2; tentatively, D is TRBD1 (5 bases). The CDR3 is made up of 14 amino acids. Germline-derived CDR1 and CDR2 are MNHNY and SVGAGI (reference sequence). V was cut by 6 bases and J by 6 bases, with 14 bases left in between. CDR3 nucleotides: TGTGCCAGCAGAGAAGGACAACGCGCCGGGGAGCTGTTTTTT. Translation: CASREGQRAGELFF.

The rearrangement joins TRBV2 to TRBJ2-5, with D perhaps TRBD1 (5 bases). The CDR3 totals 15 residues. Trimming removed 0 bases at V and 4 bases at J, with 12 bases between. Germline V lookup: CDR1 SNHLY, CDR2 FYNNEI. As DNA, the CDR3 is TGTGCCAGCAGTGAAGCGGGGCAGGCTGGAGAGACCCAGTACTTC. Encoded protein: CASSEAGQAGETQYF. Variable domain in full (rest from reference TRBV2 and TRBJ2-5): EPEVTQTPSHQVTQMGQEVILRCVPISNHLYFYWYRQILGQKVEFLVSFYNNEISEKSEIFDDQFSVERPDGSNFTLKIRSTKLEDSAMYFCASSEAGQAGETQYFGPGTRLLVL.

The chain employs TRBV6-2 or TRBV6-3 and TRBJ1-1, with D maybe TRBD1 (6 bases). The CDR3 sequence is 13 residues long. Germline CDR1 MNHEY, CDR2 SVGEGT. Trimming removed 8 bases from V and 6 bases from J, with 16 bases in between. In DNA, the CDR3 is TGTGCCAGCCGACGGGACATGGGCCCTGAAGCTTTCTTT. Protein product: CASRRDMGPEAFF.

The V gene is TRBV20-1, the J gene TRBJ2-5; a possible D gene is TRBD2 (7 bases). Germline V gene data show CDR1 as DFQATT and CDR2 as SNEGSKA (reference sequence). V was cut by 5 bases and J by 5 bases, with 18 bases left in between. The CDR3 totals 14 residues. The CDR3 spells CSAGVGGAGETQYF. In DNA, the CDR3 is TGCAGTGCTGGGGTTGGGGGGGCCGGCGAGACCCAGTACTTC.

The genes are TRBV6-5 and TRBJ1-2; no clear D gene. Germline-derived CDR1 and CDR2 are MNHEY and SVGAGI. The CDR3 contains 10 residues. Trimming took 6 bases from V and 6 from J, leaving 5 bases between them. This chain's CDR3 is CASRGNGYTF. In DNA form, the CDR3 reads TGTGCCAGCAGGGGGAATGGCTACACCTTC.

The CDR3 sequence: CSARASGGQTPLHF. The CDR3 nucleotides read TGCAGTGCTAGGGCTTCTGGGGGCCAAACACCCCTCCACTTT. The chain combines TRBV20-1 with TRBJ1-6, with a possible D match to TRBD1 (6 bases). The V gene lost 3 bases and the J gene lost 11 bases, with 17 bases spanning the gap. The germline gives CDR1 DFQATT, CDR2 SNEGSKA (reference sequence). There are 14 residues in the CDR3.